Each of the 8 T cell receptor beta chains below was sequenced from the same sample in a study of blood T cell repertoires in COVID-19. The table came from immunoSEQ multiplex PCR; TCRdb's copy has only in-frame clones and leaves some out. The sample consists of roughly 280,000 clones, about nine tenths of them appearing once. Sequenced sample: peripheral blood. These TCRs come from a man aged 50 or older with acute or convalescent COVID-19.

The CDR3, as DNA: TGTGCCAGCAGGGTGGGGGGCTCCTACAATGAGCAGTTCTTC. Its protein product is CASRVGGSYNEQFF. This sequence joins TRBV5-8 and TRBJ2-1; D may be TRBD2 (6 bases). The germline V gene encodes CDR1 SGHTS and CDR2 YDEGEE. V shed 5 bases and J shed 0 bases, with 9 bases lying between them. This CDR3 contains 14 residues.

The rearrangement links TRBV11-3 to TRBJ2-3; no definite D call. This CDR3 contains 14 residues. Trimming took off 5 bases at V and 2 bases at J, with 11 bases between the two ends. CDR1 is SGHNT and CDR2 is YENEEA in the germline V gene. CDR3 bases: TGTGCCAGCAGCCCAAGACAAATCACAGATACGCAGTATTTT. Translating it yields CASSPRQITDTQYF.

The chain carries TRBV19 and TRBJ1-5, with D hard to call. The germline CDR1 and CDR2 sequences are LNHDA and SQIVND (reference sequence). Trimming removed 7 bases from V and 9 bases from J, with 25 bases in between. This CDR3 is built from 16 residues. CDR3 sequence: CASTPRRERVQGPQHF. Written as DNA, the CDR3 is TGTGCCAGTACCCCGAGACGGGAAAGGGTTCAAGGGCCCCAGCATTTT.

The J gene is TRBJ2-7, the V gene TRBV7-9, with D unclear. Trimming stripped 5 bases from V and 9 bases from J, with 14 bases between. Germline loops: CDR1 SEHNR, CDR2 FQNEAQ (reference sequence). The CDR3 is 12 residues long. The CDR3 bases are TGTGCCAGCAGCCCTATGCTCGTACGGCAGTACTTC. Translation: CASSPMLVRQYF.

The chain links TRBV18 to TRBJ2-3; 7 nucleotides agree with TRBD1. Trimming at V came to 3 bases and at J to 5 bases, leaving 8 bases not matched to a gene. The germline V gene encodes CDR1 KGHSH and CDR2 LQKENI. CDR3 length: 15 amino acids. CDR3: CASSPTEGAVDTQYF. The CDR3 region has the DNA TGTGCCAGCTCACCTACAGAGGGGGCGGTAGATACGCAGTATTTT.

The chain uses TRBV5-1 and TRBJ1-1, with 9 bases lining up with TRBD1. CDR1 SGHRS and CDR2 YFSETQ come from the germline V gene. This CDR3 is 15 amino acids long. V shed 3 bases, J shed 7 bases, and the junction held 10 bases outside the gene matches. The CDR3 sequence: CASSSGTGNVIEAFF. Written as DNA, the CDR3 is TGCGCCAGCAGCTCGGGGACAGGGAATGTGATTGAAGCTTTCTTT.

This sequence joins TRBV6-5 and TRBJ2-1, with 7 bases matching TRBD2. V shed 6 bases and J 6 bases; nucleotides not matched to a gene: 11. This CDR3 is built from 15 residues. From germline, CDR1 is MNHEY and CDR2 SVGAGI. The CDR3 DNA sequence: TGTGCCAGCAGAGTTTGGGGGGGGGTTCCCAATGAGCAGTTCTTC. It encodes CASRVWGGVPNEQFF.

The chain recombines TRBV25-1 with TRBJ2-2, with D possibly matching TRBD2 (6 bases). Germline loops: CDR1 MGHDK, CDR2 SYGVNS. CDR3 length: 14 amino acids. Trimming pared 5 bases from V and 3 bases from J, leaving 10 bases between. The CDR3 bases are TGTGCCAGCAGTCACTGGGGGGACACCGGGGAGCTGTTTTTT. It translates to CASSHWGDTGELFF.